One sample yielded the 17 T cell receptor beta chains listed below, sequenced in a study of lymphopenia after photon versus proton radiotherapy. TCRdb keeps only in-frame clones here, not all; method: immunoSEQ multiplex PCR. The sample yields roughly 42,000 clones, about 85% seen once. Material: peripheral blood, obtained from a patient treated with photon-based radiotherapy. Receptors originate from a man aged 35 to 55 with gastric cancer.

The chain links TRBV27 to TRBJ2-7; D gene ambiguous. CDR1 and CDR2 from the germline V gene are MNHEY and SMNVEV (reference sequence). Trimming took off 3 bases at V and 6 bases at J, with 0 bases between the two ends. This CDR3 is built from 9 residues. The CDR3 loop is CASSFEQYF. The CDR3 DNA reads as TGTGCCAGCAGTTTCGAGCAGTACTTC.

The V call is TRBV13, the J call TRBJ2-1; D ambiguous. The CDR3 runs 15 residues. The V and J ends lost 1 base and 6 bases respectively, with 13 bases between them. Germline-derived CDR1 and CDR2 are PRHDT and FYEKMQ (reference sequence). CDR3 region: CASSLAVGPINEQFF. The DNA for the CDR3 is TGTGCCAGCAGCTTAGCGGTCGGCCCTATCAATGAGCAGTTCTTC. Full variable domain (outside the CDR3, taken from reference TRBV13 and TRBJ2-1): AAGVIQSPRHLIKEKRETATLKCYPIPRHDTVYWYQQGPGQDPQFLISFYEKMQSDKGSIPDRFSAQQFSDYHSELNMSSLELGDSALYFCASSLAVGPINEQFFGPGTRLTVL.

This clone was counted a few times. The chain carries TRBV27 and TRBJ1-5; TRBD1 agrees at 8 bases. V was pared by 5 bases and J by 7 bases, with 7 bases of the junction left unmatched. The CDR3 totals 14 residues. Germline V gene data show CDR1 as MNHEY and CDR2 as SMNVEV (reference sequence). This chain's CDR3 is CASSAAGTGQPQHF. DNA of the CDR3: TGTGCCAGCAGTGCCGCCGGGACAGGACAGCCCCAGCATTTT.

This sequence joins TRBV20-1 and TRBJ2-3; either TRBD1 or TRBD2 may fit D (5 bases each). The CDR3 is 11 amino acids. V lost 5 bases and J 6 bases, leaving 9 bases between the germline ends. The V gene's germline CDR1 is DFQATT and CDR2 SNEGSKA (reference sequence). This CDR3 reads CSAGGKDTQYF. DNA of the CDR3: TGCAGTGCTGGGGGAAAGGATACGCAGTATTTT.

This chain links TRBV6-5 with TRBJ2-7, with 7 bases lining up with TRBD2. Looked up from germline, CDR1 is MNHEY and CDR2 is SVGAGI. The CDR3 covers 14 residues. With V trimmed by 5 bases and J by 4 bases, 8 bases remained unmatched. In DNA form, the CDR3 reads TGTGCCAGCAGTCCGCCCGGAGCGGGATACGAGCAGTACTTC. This gives the protein CASSPPGAGYEQYF.

V is TRBV9 and J is TRBJ1-2; 7 bases fit TRBD1. The CDR3 totals 17 residues. CDR1 SGDLS and CDR2 YYNGEE come from the germline V gene. V dropped 3 bases and J dropped 4; count of bases not matched to a gene: 15. The CDR3 DNA reads TGTGCCAGCAGCGCTGGGACAGCCACGTCGTTACTCTATGGCTACACCTTC. Its protein is CASSAGTATSLLYGYTF.

The genes are TRBV7-9 and TRBJ1-1, with a tentative D call TRBD1 (6 bases). The V gene lost 2 bases and the J gene lost 8 bases, with 9 bases spanning the gap. CDR1 is SEHNR, CDR2 FQNEAQ, per germline (reference sequence). CDR3 length equals 12 residues. The CDR3 nucleotides are TGTGCCAGCAGCTTAATCGGGACAGAAGCTTTCTTT. Its translation is CASSLIGTEAFF.

CDR3 region: CAISPTGGLYEQYF. The CDR3 DNA reads as TGTGCCATCAGCCCGACAGGGGGCCTGTACGAGCAGTACTTC. The chain recombines TRBV10-3 with TRBJ2-7; the match to TRBD1 covers 10 bases. This CDR3 spans 14 amino acids. The ends lost 6 bases at V and 4 bases at J; junction bases unmatched: 6. In germline, CDR1 is ENHRY, CDR2 SYGVKD.

This sequence joins TRBV6-5 and TRBJ2-7; maybe TRBD2 (5 bases). Deletions cut 5 bases from V and 0 bases from J, with 11 bases between. This CDR3 comprises 14 residues. CDR1 is MNHEY, CDR2 SVGAGI, per germline. DNA for the CDR3: TGTGCCAGCAGTCTCGCCCGGGGCTCCTACGAGCAGTACTTC. Encoded protein: CASSLARGSYEQYF.

This clone has only a few counts. The V gene is TRBV2, the J gene TRBJ1-5, with 10 bases identical to TRBD1. The CDR3 extends over 16 amino acids. Unmatched junction bases numbered 4, after V lost 2 bases and J lost 3 bases. Germline V gives CDR1 SNHLY, CDR2 FYNNEI. This chain's CDR3 is CASSESGQGTNQPQHF. The CDR3 bases are TGTGCCAGCAGTGAATCGGGACAGGGGACCAATCAGCCCCAGCATTTT. Drawing the rest from reference TRBV2 and TRBJ1-5, the complete variable domain is EPEVTQTPSHQVTQMGQEVILRCVPISNHLYFYWYRQILGQKVEFLVSFYNNEISEKSEIFDDQFSVERPDGSNFTLKIRSTKLEDSAMYFCASSESGQGTNQPQHFGDGTRLSIL.

This chain joins TRBV5-1 and TRBJ2-7; D may correspond to TRBD1 or TRBD2 (7 bases each). Trimming took 2 bases from V and 1 from J, leaving 16 bases between them. Germline V lookup: CDR1 SGHRS, CDR2 YFSETQ. The CDR3 length is 16 residues. This chain's CDR3 is CASSLPQGGISYEQYF. CDR3 bases: TGCGCCAGCAGCTTACCCCAGGGGGGGATTTCCTACGAGCAGTACTTC. Using reference TRBV5-1 and TRBJ2-7 for the parts outside the CDR3, the full variable domain is KAGVTQTPRYLIKTRGQQVTLSCSPISGHRSVSWYQQTPGQGLQFLFEYFSETQRNKGNFPGRFSGRQFSNSRSEMNVSTLELGDSALYLCASSLPQGGISYEQYFGPGTRLTVT.

The V and J genes are TRBV9 and TRBJ1-1, with TRBD1 matching 9 bases. The CDR3 spans 14 residues. The germline V gene encodes CDR1 SGDLS and CDR2 YYNGEE. V dropped 3 bases and J dropped 6; count of bases not matched to a gene: 6. In DNA, the CDR3 is TGTGCCAGCAGCGCCCTACAGGGGGCGGCTGAAGCTTTCTTT. Translation: CASSALQGAAEAFF.

The chain joins TRBV7-2 to TRBJ1-1; possible D gene TRBD1, 6 bases. V lost 1 base, J lost 10 bases, and 13 bases lay in between. Germline V gene sequence: CDR1 SGHTA, CDR2 FQGNSA. This CDR3 is built from 13 residues. The CDR3 protein is CASSLGNRDGAFF. For the CDR3, the DNA is TGTGCCAGCAGCTTAGGGAACAGGGATGGAGCTTTCTTT.

The chain links TRBV7-2 to TRBJ2-4, with D perhaps matching TRBD1 or TRBD2 (6 bases each). The germline V gene has CDR1 SGHTA and CDR2 FQGNSA. CDR3 length: 17 amino acids. Trimming removed 5 bases at V and 0 bases at J, with 17 bases between. In DNA form, the CDR3 reads TGTGCCAGCAGCCCCTGGACGGGGGCCCAAGCCAAAAACATTCAGTACTTC. Amino acid sequence: CASSPWTGAQAKNIQYF.

The sample holds a few counts of this clone. V usage is TRBV7-6 and J usage is TRBJ1-5; D is uncertain. Germline CDR1 reads SGHVS; CDR2 reads FNYEAQ. This CDR3 has 12 amino acids. The V gene lost 0 bases and the J gene lost 7 bases, with 4 bases spanning the gap. Here the CDR3 reads CASSLAGQPQHF. For the CDR3, the DNA is TGTGCCAGCAGCTTAGCAGGGCAGCCCCAGCATTTT.

The chain joins TRBV7-2 to TRBJ2-1, with D unclear. The CDR3 is 15 amino acids. V was pared by 2 bases and J by 6 bases, with 14 bases between. CDR1 is SGHTA, CDR2 FQGNSA, per germline. The CDR3 sequence: CASSLYPGSTNEQFF. DNA for the CDR3: TGTGCCAGCAGCTTATACCCCGGAAGTACCAATGAGCAGTTCTTC.

The chain links TRBV7-9 to TRBJ1-2; TRBD1 matches 8 bases. Per germline, CDR1 SEHNR and CDR2 FQNEAQ (reference sequence). With V trimmed by 5 bases and J by 4 bases, 15 bases remained unmatched. The CDR3 totals 17 residues. CDR3 amino acids: CASSHFGDRLAGYGYTF. Here the CDR3 DNA reads TGTGCCAGCAGCCACTTCGGGGACAGGTTAGCAGGCTATGGCTACACCTTC. Complete variable domain (other parts from reference TRBV7-9 and TRBJ1-2): DTGVSQNPRHKITKRGQNVTFRCDPISEHNRLYWYRQTLGQGPEFLTYFQNEAQLEKSRLLSDRFSAERPKGSFSTLEIQRTEQGDSAMYLCASSHFGDRLAGYGYTFGSGTRLTVV.